The 16 T cell receptor beta chains below all came from one sample that was sequenced in a study of blood T cell repertoires in COVID-19 (dated by TCRdb to 2019 to 2021). Libraries came from the immunoSEQ multiplex PCR assay. TCRdb provides this immuneACCESS table in a form limited to in-frame rearrangements. Some clones are lacking; in checked studies, under half of them reflect an unresolved V gene, and why the rest are absent is not known. The table for this sample lists tens of thousands of clones; about 86% of them were counted only once. The leading ten clones occupy around 5.7% of the sample. Sequences were obtained from peripheral blood. Source of these receptors: a woman older than 75 with acute or convalescent COVID-19.

The chain couples TRBV27 to TRBJ2-2; D unresolved. CDR3 length equals 13 residues. Germline assignment: CDR1 MNHEY and CDR2 SMNVEV (reference sequence). V was trimmed by 4 bases and J by 4 bases, leaving 7 bases between them. In nucleotides, the CDR3 is TGTGCCAGCAGTTGGTCGGGCACCGGGGAGCTGTTTTTT. Protein sequence: CASSWSGTGELFF.

The count of this clone is one. For the CDR3, the DNA is TGTGCCAGCAGCTTAGCGGCTAGCGGGGGCCAAGAGACCCAGTACTTC. This sequence encodes CASSLAASGGQETQYF. The V call is TRBV7-6, the J call TRBJ2-5, with 10 bases fitting TRBD2. The CDR3 is 16 residues long. CDR1 is SGHVS and CDR2 is FNYEAQ in the germline V gene. With 0 bases clipped from V and 1 base from J, the junction kept 2 bases outside the gene matches.

As for this clone: The identical CDR3 is also encoded by other nucleotide sequences in the sample. V is TRBV27 and J is TRBJ1-2; perhaps TRBD1 as D (5 bases). Trimming shortened V by 0 bases and J by 4 bases, and 9 bases separated the two germline ends. Germline values: CDR1 MNHEY, CDR2 SMNVEV (reference sequence). The length of the CDR3 is 14 residues. CDR3 in DNA: TGTGCCAGCAGTTTATCGGGGCAGGGCTATGGCTACACCTTC. This codes for CASSLSGQGYGYTF.

DNA of the CDR3: TGCGCCAGCAGCGAACGGACCGGGACAGCTAATGAAAAACTGTTTTTT. Its protein is CASSERTGTANEKLFF. V and J are TRBV5-1 and TRBJ1-4; 7 nucleotides match TRBD1. The CDR3 spans 16 residues. The junction had 9 bases not matched to a gene; V was cut back by 4 bases and J by 3 bases. Germline V gene sequence: CDR1 SGHRS, CDR2 YFSETQ.

The chain employs TRBV19 and TRBJ1-1; D gene uncertain. The CDR3 totals 12 residues. The V end lost 5 bases, the J end lost 3 bases, and 7 bases lay between the germline ends. Germline lookup yields CDR1 LNHDA and CDR2 SQIVND (reference sequence). CDR3 bases: TGTGCCAGTAGTTCCCGGTACACTGAAGCTTTCTTT. This codes for CASSSRYTEAFF.

This chain uses TRBV18 with TRBJ1-5; 8 bases agree with TRBD1. The V gene's germline CDR1 is KGHSH and CDR2 LQKENI. Losses at the gene ends were 3 bases for V and 7 bases for J; bases not matched to a gene: 5. The CDR3 is 14 residues long. CDR3 nucleotides: TGTGCCAGCTCACCCCTACAGGGGGTACAGCCCCAGCATTTT. Protein sequence: CASSPLQGVQPQHF.

This chain links TRBV7-9 with TRBJ1-2; 11 positions match TRBD1. The trim removed 8 bases at V and 4 bases at J, leaving 6 bases unmatched. There are 14 residues in the CDR3. CDR1 is SEHNR and CDR2 is FQNEAQ in the germline V gene (reference sequence). The CDR3 sequence is CASGRTGGLYGYTF. For the CDR3, the DNA is TGTGCCAGCGGGAGGACAGGGGGCCTCTATGGCTACACCTTC.

The chain links TRBV29-1 to TRBJ2-3, with 13 bases fitting TRBD2. CDR1 is SQVTM and CDR2 is ANQGSEA in the germline V gene. The V gene end was trimmed by 6 bases and the J gene end by 3 bases; junction bases not matched to a gene: 12. The CDR3 spans 17 residues. CDR3 nucleotides: TGCAGCGTCCCCCCCGCCGGACTAGCGGGGGTTACAGATACGCAGTATTTT. It translates to CSVPPAGLAGVTDTQYF.

The chain recombines TRBV5-4 with TRBJ1-5, with D unclear. Trimming took 4 bases from V and 4 from J, leaving 6 bases between them. Per the germline V gene, CDR1 is SGHNT and CDR2 is YYREEE (reference sequence). The CDR3 has 12 amino acids. The CDR3 region has the DNA TGTGCCAGCAGCCTCCTAAATCAGCCCCAGCATTTT. The encoded protein is CASSLLNQPQHF.

V usage is TRBV21-1 and J usage is TRBJ2-3; TRBD2 was called by the table and not checked on the DNA. TRBV21-1 is a pseudogene locus. The CDR3 length is 20 residues. Written as DNA, the CDR3 is TGTGCCAGCAGCATGGGACTAGCTTCGGATCTTGCTATAATCACAGATACGCAGTATTTT. Its protein product is CASSMGLASDLAIITDTQYF.

The chain is built from TRBV11-2 and TRBJ1-1; TRBD1 might be the D (5 bases). The CDR3 consists of 15 residues. Germline V gives CDR1 SGHAT, CDR2 FQNNGV. V was clipped by 5 bases and J by 1 base, with 14 bases between them. This CDR3 reads CASSPLQGGNTEAFF. The DNA for the CDR3 is TGTGCCAGCAGCCCCCTCCAGGGAGGGAACACTGAAGCTTTCTTT.

The CDR3 nucleotides read TGTGCCAGCTCACCAGAGGGACAGAACACCGGGGAGCTGTTTTTT. This translates into CASSPEGQNTGELFF. This rearrangement joins TRBV18 to TRBJ2-2; tentative D call: TRBD1 (6 bases). Looked up from germline, CDR1 is KGHSH and CDR2 is LQKENI. V was pared by 2 bases and J by 1 base, with 8 bases between. This CDR3 comprises 15 residues.

The chain employs TRBV11-2 and TRBJ2-3; 9 positions match TRBD2. V was pared by 3 bases and J by 7 bases, with 5 bases of the junction left unmatched. CDR1 and CDR2 (germline): SGHAT, FQNNGV. This CDR3 has 14 amino acids. This CDR3 is CASSLAGGVNTQYF. The CDR3 DNA is TGTGCCAGCAGCTTGGCGGGGGGGGTGAATACGCAGTATTTT.

This chain links TRBV5-1 with TRBJ2-2; tentatively, D is TRBD2 (5 bases). Trimming removed 0 bases from V and 1 base from J, with 10 bases in between. Germline assignment: CDR1 SGHRS and CDR2 YFSETQ. CDR3 length: 16 residues. The CDR3 protein is CASSLAVSVNTGELFF. The DNA of the CDR3 is TGCGCCAGCAGCTTGGCGGTTAGCGTGAACACCGGGGAGCTGTTTTTT. Drawing the rest from reference TRBV5-1 and TRBJ2-2, the complete variable domain is KAGVTQTPRYLIKTRGQQVTLSCSPISGHRSVSWYQQTPGQGLQFLFEYFSETQRNKGNFPGRFSGRQFSNSRSEMNVSTLELGDSALYLCASSLAVSVNTGELFFGEGSRLTVL.

This clone appeared a few times. The rearrangement joins TRBV2 to TRBJ1-4, with 12 nucleotides matching TRBD1. V lost 6 bases, J lost 14 bases, and 4 bases stayed unmatched. This CDR3 has 12 residues. From germline, CDR1 is SNHLY and CDR2 FYNNEI. The CDR3 DNA is TGTGCCAGCAGGGGGACAGGGGGCAATCTGTTTTTT. This translates into CASRGTGGNLFF. Looking up the rest from reference TRBV2 and TRBJ1-4 gives the full variable domain: EPEVTQTPSHQVTQMGQEVILRCVPISNHLYFYWYRQILGQKVEFLVSFYNNEISEKSEIFDDQFSVERPDGSNFTLKIRSTKLEDSAMYFCASRGTGGNLFFGSGTQLSVL.

The chain joins TRBV15 to TRBJ2-7, with D possibly TRBD2 on 5 matching bases. The CDR3 length is 15 residues. Germline loops: CDR1 LNHNV, CDR2 YYDKDF (reference sequence). V dropped 0 bases and J dropped 0 bases, with 9 bases sitting between them. CDR3 DNA sequence: TGTGCCACCAGCAGAGATACGGGGAGCTCCTACGAGCAGTACTTC. It is translated as CATSRDTGSSYEQYF. The full variable domain, in which reference TRBV15 and TRBJ2-7 provide the parts outside the CDR3, is DAMVIQNPRYQVTQFGKPVTLSCSQTLNHNVMYWYQQKSSQAPKLLFHYYDKDFNNEADTPDNFQSRRPNTSFCFLDIRSPGLGDTAMYLCATSRDTGSSYEQYFGPGTRLTVT.